The source of this T cell receptor (beta chain) is a study of synovial regulatory T cells in juvenile arthritis (dated by TCRdb to 2015 to 2017). General notes on the study: Of the sequenced patients, about six received methotrexate, one received methotrexate plus infliximab, three were therapy-naive, and one had no treatment information. TCR repertoire comparisons included Treg and Teff subsets from about 10 JIA patients with active disease. Although effector T cell subsets in the cohort were also sequenced for comparisons, the Treg dataset on its own covers only blood and synovial fluid Treg cells. The study compared TCRbeta CDR3 repertoires of blood iaTreg cells, other blood Treg cells and synovial fluid Treg cells from matched patient samples.

What the research found in general, with its limitations: iaTreg TCR repertoires were largely private across patients and partially overlapped with synovial Teff and blood CPL repertoires. Lower TCR diversity was observed in blood iaTreg cells than in other blood Treg cells, consistent with antigen-driven expansion. Synovial Treg cells shared more CDR3 sequences with iaTreg cells than with other blood Treg cells; Chao-Jaccard similarity confirmed closer relation.

About this clone itself: The antigen it binds to is not known.

TCR repertoires were obtained from roughly 11 juvenile idiopathic arthritis patients with active disease who had not reached inactive disease, of whom 3 were polyarticular and 8 were oligoarticular. The median age of the TCR-sequenced patients was about 10 years (range roughly 2.2-25), and their median disease duration was about 7 years (range 0.2-19.1). The samples used for TCR repertoire analysis were collected at two centres in Italy. Peripheral blood mononuclear cells were separated on a Histopaque-1077 density gradient and then cryopreserved in about 90% FCS with around 10% DMSO. Its CDR3 holds 14 amino acids, cysteine through phenylalanine. No DNA appears here. The germline V gene (reference sequence) sets CDR1 to LNHDA and CDR2 to SQIVND. The library was made by the immunoSEQ multiplex PCR assay. TCRbeta CDR3 sequencing was carried out by Adaptive Biotechnologies. The paper's processing steps were these. Repertoire similarity was assessed with the Chao-modified Jaccard index and with the median clonotype overlap from 200 random subsamples of equal sample size. Similarity analyses were performed using either productive nucleotide sequences or in silico-translated amino acid sequences. Repertoires were compared using hierarchical clustering with single linkage and t-SNE, both based on Chao-modified Jaccard distances. Repertoire diversity was quantified with the Renyi index, after sample size normalisation, across a range of alpha values. TCRdb stores this immuneACCESS table with in-frame sequences only. Part of the clones is absent; in the studies checked, under half of the shortfall reflects unresolved V genes, and no reason is known for the rest. The V and J calls and the clone size are those of that table, but D and trimming were determined from the DNA. This sample's clone table shows about 9,700 clones. Around 0.7% of the sample lies in the top ten.

Sequencing used Treg cells from blood. Taken with the paper, the label for cell subset or site translates to: remaining (HLA-DR-negative) circulating blood Treg cells. The chain is made from TRBV19 and TRBJ2-1; TCRdb calls TRBD2, which cannot be checked without DNA. This TCR was sampled from a donor under 30 with juvenile idiopathic arthritis. CDR3 loop: CASSLAGARREQFF.